This paragraph reports one TCR beta chain. Germline assignment: CDR1 SNHLY and CDR2 FYNNEI. V was cut by 3 bases and J by 11 bases, with 16 bases left in between. The CDR3 is 14 residues long. Authors' analysis steps: For nucleated cells, counts were estimated from reference gene primer amplification. Assay: immunoSEQ multiplex PCR; the TCRdb copy retains only in-frame clones and omits some. The D gene and trimming were derived from the DNA, and the V and J assignments and clone size from that table. The sample shows fewer than 85,000 clones, 73% of them seen only once. This entry is derived from a study of blood T cell repertoires in COVID-19. Study-level information: COVID-19 samples from acute and convalescent phases originated in the United States, Italy and Spain. T cells, B-cell-depleted T cells, or PBMCs provided the cDNA or gDNA that served as material.

The specimen sequenced was peripheral blood. The chain uses TRBV2 and TRBJ1-4; no clear D. This sequence was found in a man in his 60s with acute or convalescent COVID-19. CDR3 region: CASSETGPRDKLFF. The CDR3 DNA sequence: TGTGCCAGCAGTGAGACGGGCCCGAGGGATAAACTGTTTTTT. Filled out from reference TRBV2 and TRBJ1-4, the complete variable domain reads EPEVTQTPSHQVTQMGQEVILRCVPISNHLYFYWYRQILGQKVEFLVSFYNNEISEKSEIFDDQFSVERPDGSNFTLKIRSTKLEDSAMYFCASSETGPRDKLFFGSGTQLSVL.